Below are 28 T cell receptor beta chains sequenced from a single sample in a study of beta chain features in type 1 diabetes. Sequencing targeted expressed TCRB transcripts, as all isolated RNA had been reverse transcribed. Using immunoSEQ multiplex PCR, the repertoire was profiled, and TCRdb retains in-frame clones only, with some absent. The table records around 330,000 clones, approximately 11% of them present only once. The specimen sequenced was naive CD4+ T cells from blood. The receptors were sampled from a woman in her 30s in good health.

This clone was found a few times. This sequence joins TRBV28 and TRBJ2-5; D unresolved. Germline CDR1 and CDR2: MDHEN and SYDVKM. V was pared by 4 bases and J by 1 base, with 10 bases between. CDR3 length: 14 amino acids. CDR3 amino acids: CASSSPGSQETQYF. CDR3 bases: TGTGCCAGCAGTTCCCCGGGTTCCCAAGAGACCCAGTACTTC.

Comment on this clone: This sample includes further DNA sequences coding for the same CDR3. The chain joins TRBV7-2 to TRBJ2-7, with D perhaps matching TRBD2 (6 bases). The CDR3 has 16 residues. The germline V gene encodes CDR1 SGHTA and CDR2 FQGNSA. V lost 0 bases, J lost 0 bases, and 12 bases lay in between. DNA of the CDR3: TGTGCCAGCAGCTTAGCTAGCGGCTCTGACTCCTACGAGCAGTACTTC. As protein: CASSLASGSDSYEQYF.

V and J are TRBV9 and TRBJ1-1; the D gene is possibly TRBD1 (6 bases). V lost 6 bases to trimming and J lost 5 bases, with 17 bases between them. Germline V gene lookup returns CDR1 SGDLS and CDR2 YYNGEE. There are 14 residues in the CDR3. CDR3 loop: CASNSQGTNTEAFF. DNA of the CDR3: TGTGCCAGCAATTCCCAGGGGACGAATACTGAAGCTTTCTTT.

This clone was observed a few times. This chain joins TRBV15 and TRBJ1-1; tentatively, D is TRBD1 (6 bases). Germline V gene data show CDR1 as LNHNV and CDR2 as YYDKDF (reference sequence). This CDR3 is built from 15 residues. Trimming cost V 8 bases and J 1 base, with 17 bases left between them. DNA for the CDR3: TGTGCCACCGCGGGAGAAGGACAGCCGAACACTGAAGCTTTCTTT. Translation gives CATAGEGQPNTEAFF.

This rearrangement joins TRBV25-1 to TRBJ2-7; D ambiguous. The CDR3 loop spans 15 amino acids. Germline V gene data show CDR1 as MGHDK and CDR2 as SYGVNS. The V and J ends lost 3 bases and 0 bases respectively, with 12 bases between them. The CDR3 sequence is CASSDVQESSYEQYF. The CDR3, as DNA: TGTGCCAGCAGTGACGTCCAGGAAAGCTCCTACGAGCAGTACTTC.

In its sample, this clone was seen a few times. This chain links TRBV27 with TRBJ2-3; 9 bases align to TRBD1. The germline CDR1 and CDR2 sequences are MNHEY and SMNVEV (reference sequence). The length of the CDR3 is 17 residues. The trim removed 3 bases at V and 4 bases at J, leaving 11 bases unmatched. CDR3 sequence (DNA): TGTGCCAGCAGTTTCCATGGACAGGGGAAGGGCTCAGATACGCAGTATTTT. Protein product: CASSFHGQGKGSDTQYF.

The sample holds a few counts of this clone. The J gene is TRBJ2-7, the V gene TRBV19, with TRBD1 matching 8 bases. The germline CDR1 and CDR2 sequences are LNHDA and SQIVND (reference sequence). J was trimmed by 5 bases and V by 6 bases; bases with no gene match: 12. This CDR3 region has 15 residues. The CDR3 DNA is TGTGCCAGTAGGACCCAAGGACAGGGTGTCGACGAGCAGTACTTC. Residues: CASRTQGQGVDEQYF.

This clone was seen only a few times. The chain has TRBV4-1 and TRBJ2-2; D is perhaps TRBD2 (5 bases). V shed 5 bases and J shed 1 base, with 14 bases lying between them. CDR1 is MGHRA, CDR2 YSYEKL, per germline. This CDR3 is built from 16 residues. The CDR3, as DNA: TGCGCCAGCAGCGTTCGGTCAGCGGAGAACACCGGGGAGCTGTTTTTT. It encodes CASSVRSAENTGELFF.

In its sample, this clone was seen a few times. The chain has TRBV19 and TRBJ1-1; D not certain. The CDR3 runs to 11 residues. Trimming stripped 1 base from V and 11 bases from J, with 8 bases between. Germline V gives CDR1 LNHDA, CDR2 SQIVND (reference sequence). The CDR3 sequence: CASSIGYSAFF. CDR3 sequence (DNA): TGTGCCAGTAGTATAGGTTACTCGGCTTTCTTT.

The rearrangement uses TRBV30 and TRBJ2-7; weak D call: TRBD2 (6 bases). The CDR3 runs 12 residues. The germline gives CDR1 GTSNPN, CDR2 SVGIG (reference sequence). Trimming shortened V by 4 bases and J by 7 bases, and 14 bases separated the two germline ends. The CDR3 is CAWTTGSGEQYF. The CDR3, as DNA: TGTGCCTGGACGACCGGGAGCGGTGAGCAGTACTTC.

The chain recombines TRBV2 with TRBJ2-7; TRBD2 agrees at 13 bases. In germline, CDR1 is SNHLY, CDR2 FYNNEI. CDR3 length: 15 amino acids. The V segment lost 5 bases and the J segment 3 bases; nucleotides outside the gene matches: 4. The CDR3 DNA sequence: TGTGCCAGCAGTACCGGGACTAGCGGGATCTACGAGCAGTACTTC. Protein product: CASSTGTSGIYEQYF.

This clone was detected only a few times. The chain uses TRBV21-1 and TRBJ2-7; TRBD1 is the table's D call, not checked against the DNA. TRBV21-1 is tagged as a pseudogene. CDR3 length equals 14 residues. The DNA for the CDR3 is TGTGCCAGCAGCTTAAGGACAGGGTTGGGCGAGCAGTACTTC. Protein sequence: CASSLRTGLGEQYF.

This chain joins TRBV30 and TRBJ2-5; unclear D gene. The CDR3 sequence is 13 residues long. Trimming removed 3 bases at V and 4 bases at J, with 12 bases between. Germline V gives CDR1 GTSNPN, CDR2 SVGIG (reference sequence). CDR3 DNA: TGTGCCTGGAGATTGATGATCGGAGAGACCCAGTACTTC. As protein: CAWRLMIGETQYF.

The chain has TRBV4-3 and TRBJ2-1; 12 bases fit TRBD2. V shed 1 base and J 10 bases; nucleotides not matched to a gene: 20. Germline loops: CDR1 LGHNA, CDR2 YSLEER. The length of the CDR3 is 20 residues. CDR3 in DNA: TGCGCCAGCAGCCAAGTCCATTGGGAGTCCACTAGCGGGAGGTGGAGGGAGCAGTTCTTC. Amino acids: CASSQVHWESTSGRWREQFF.

The chain is built from TRBV11-2 and TRBJ2-3, with TRBD1 matching 9 bases. Trimming cost V 2 bases and J 3 bases; bases outside gene matches: 6. The CDR3 covers 16 residues. The germline CDR1 and CDR2 sequences are SGHAT and FQNNGV. Here the CDR3 reads CASSLRTGVGTDTQYF. CDR3 in DNA: TGTGCCAGCAGCTTACGGACAGGGGTGGGTACAGATACGCAGTATTTT.

The table lists this clone with a few counts. The V gene is TRBV4-3, the J gene TRBJ2-2, with D possibly being TRBD1 (5 bases). The CDR3 consists of 13 residues. Per the germline V gene, CDR1 is LGHNA and CDR2 is YSLEER. The germline V and J ends were trimmed by 1 base and 7 bases, with 7 bases remaining between them. In DNA form, the CDR3 reads TGCGCCAGCAGCCAAGCAGGGTACGGGGAGCTGTTTTTT. Its translation: CASSQAGYGELFF.

The V call is TRBV30, the J call TRBJ2-1; 8 bases align to TRBD2. CDR3 size: 16 residues. With 3 bases clipped from V and 7 bases from J, the junction kept 14 bases outside the gene matches. Germline V lookup: CDR1 GTSNPN, CDR2 SVGIG (reference sequence). The CDR3 DNA sequence: TGTGCCTGGAGCAGAAGTGGCGGGAGGCAGAGGAATGAGCAGTTCTTC. Protein product: CAWSRSGGRQRNEQFF.

The rearrangement uses TRBV29-1 and TRBJ2-3, with 7 bases that match TRBD2. The trim removed 7 bases at V and 6 bases at J, leaving 10 bases unmatched. The CDR3 runs to 13 residues. CDR1 and CDR2 from the germline V gene are SQVTM and ANQGSEA. CDR3 sequence (DNA): TGCAGCGGCCACCGCGGGACTAAGGATACGCAGTATTTT. The encoded protein is CSGHRGTKDTQYF.

This rearrangement joins TRBV9 to TRBJ2-3, with 10 bases fitting TRBD2. The trim removed 0 bases at V and 5 bases at J, leaving 0 bases unmatched. This CDR3 is built from 14 residues. Germline V lookup: CDR1 SGDLS, CDR2 YYNGEE. CDR3 bases: TGTGCCAGCAGCGTAGCTAGCGGGAGAGATACGCAGTATTTT. Its translation: CASSVASGRDTQYF.

This clone has a handful of counts. The chain combines TRBV5-1 with TRBJ2-5; tentative D call: TRBD2 (7 bases). The CDR3 is 14 residues long. Trimming left V 6 bases short and J 3 bases short, with 15 bases between. Germline V gene lookup returns CDR1 SGHRS and CDR2 YFSETQ. CDR3 loop: CASTRGARKETQYF. In nucleotides, the CDR3 is TGCGCCAGCACCCGGGGGGCAAGGAAAGAGACCCAGTACTTC.

V and J are TRBV25-1 and TRBJ2-1, with TRBD2 identical over 10 bases. V lost 5 bases and J lost 8; bases outside the gene matches: 6. Germline V gene sequence: CDR1 MGHDK, CDR2 SYGVNS. The CDR3 runs to 14 residues. The CDR3 DNA reads as TGTGCCAGCAGTCAAGCGGGAGGGGTCGATGAGCAGTTCTTC. Encoded protein: CASSQAGGVDEQFF. Filled out from reference TRBV25-1 and TRBJ2-1, the complete variable domain reads EADIYQTPRYLVIGTGKKITLECSQTMGHDKMYWYQQDPGMELHLIHYSYGVNSTEKGDLSSESTVSRIRTEHFPLTLESARPSHTSQYLCASSQAGGVDEQFFGPGTRLTVL.

In its sample, this clone was seen a few times. CDR3 protein: CASSLLGEGTEAFF. The DNA for the CDR3 is TGCGCCAGCAGCTTGTTAGGGGAGGGGACTGAAGCTTTCTTT. The rearrangement links TRBV5-1 to TRBJ1-1; tentative D call: TRBD1 (5 bases). Germline values: CDR1 SGHRS, CDR2 YFSETQ. This CDR3 spans 14 amino acids. V was clipped by 1 base and J by 5 bases, with 12 bases between them.

The chain is built from TRBV28 and TRBJ1-2, with TRBD1 as a possible D gene (5 bases). The CDR3 consists of 13 residues. Germline CDR1 is MDHEN and CDR2 is SYDVKM. With 6 bases removed from V and 5 bases from J, the gap between germline ends came to 13 bases. CDR3 in DNA: TGTGCCAGCAGGCAACAGGAGATTTATGGCTACACCTTC. Translation gives CASRQQEIYGYTF.

J is TRBJ1-2 and V is TRBV28; D remains unclear. Between the trimmed V and J ends, which lost 5 bases and 0 bases, there was a span of 4 bases. The CDR3 runs to 12 residues. The germline CDR1 and CDR2 sequences are MDHEN and SYDVKM. CDR3 sequence reads: CASSPSNYGYTF. DNA for the CDR3: TGTGCCAGCAGTCCGTCTAACTATGGCTACACCTTC.

This clone has just a few counts. The V call is TRBV7-2, the J call TRBJ2-2, with D maybe TRBD1 (6 bases). CDR3 length equals 15 residues. V shed 0 bases and J shed 6 bases, with 11 bases lying between them. The V gene's germline CDR1 is SGHTA and CDR2 FQGNSA. CDR3: CASSLALKGAGELFF. Written as DNA, the CDR3 is TGTGCCAGCAGCTTAGCTCTAAAGGGGGCCGGGGAGCTGTTTTTT. The variable domain in full, completed from reference TRBV7-2 and TRBJ2-2, reads GAGVSQSPSNKVTEKGKDVELRCDPISGHTALYWYRQSLGQGLEFLIYFQGNSAPDKSGLPSDRFSAERTGGSVSTLTIQRTQQEDSAVYLCASSLALKGAGELFFGEGSRLTVL.

This clone turned up a few times. This chain joins TRBV14 and TRBJ2-3, with TRBD2 matching over 11 bases. CDR3 length: 15 residues. Germline V gene lookup returns CDR1 SGHDN and CDR2 FVKESK. The V segment lost 3 bases and the J segment 6 bases; nucleotides outside the gene matches: 5. The CDR3 coding sequence is TGTGCCAGCAGCCAGGTAGCGGGAGGGGCGGATACGCAGTATTTT. Amino acids: CASSQVAGGADTQYF.

This clone turned up a few times. The V call is TRBV18, the J call TRBJ1-1; D might be TRBD1 (6 bases). Trimming pared 6 bases from V and 5 bases from J, leaving 13 bases between. The CDR3 runs 13 residues. Germline assignment: CDR1 KGHSH and CDR2 LQKENI. The CDR3 loop is CASSPTGRTEAFF. The CDR3 DNA is TGTGCCAGCTCCCCGACAGGTAGGACTGAAGCTTTCTTT. Full variable domain (rest looked up from reference TRBV18 and TRBJ1-1): NAGVMQNPRHLVRRRGQEARLRCSPMKGHSHVYWYRQLPEEGLKFMVYLQKENIIDESGMPKERFSAEFPKEGPSILRIQQVVRGDSAAYFCASSPTGRTEAFFGQGTRLTVV.

This clone was detected only a few times. The CDR3 sequence is CASTNKAGGWDTQYF. The CDR3 DNA follows: TGTGCCAGCACCAACAAAGCGGGAGGGTGGGATACGCAGTATTTT. The chain carries TRBV7-2 and TRBJ2-3; 10 positions agree with TRBD2. The CDR3 is 15 amino acids. Germline loops: CDR1 SGHTA, CDR2 FQGNSA. V lost 7 bases and J lost 6; bases outside the gene matches: 10.